What follows is one TCR beta chain and its context. Its antigen is unknown. The data originate from a study of monozygotic twins with inflammatory bowel disease. TCRdb re-called the 5' RACE reads and shows each CDR3 protein once, DNA omitted. The specimen's table records about 330,000 distinct CDR3 sequences. This CDR3 comprises 14 residues. Germline values: CDR1 MGHRA, CDR2 YSYEKL. Points from the study as a whole: With others, IBD patients shared fewer clonotypes than healthy twins did, especially with disease activity.

The sequence was obtained from a human donor with ulcerative colitis or Crohn's disease, or a healthy co-twin of an affected twin (not recorded which). Specimen: blood. The chain employs TRBV4-1 and TRBJ1-2; TCRdb picks TRBD1, but there is no DNA to check that call. The CDR3 sequence is CASSQSGGYYGYTF.